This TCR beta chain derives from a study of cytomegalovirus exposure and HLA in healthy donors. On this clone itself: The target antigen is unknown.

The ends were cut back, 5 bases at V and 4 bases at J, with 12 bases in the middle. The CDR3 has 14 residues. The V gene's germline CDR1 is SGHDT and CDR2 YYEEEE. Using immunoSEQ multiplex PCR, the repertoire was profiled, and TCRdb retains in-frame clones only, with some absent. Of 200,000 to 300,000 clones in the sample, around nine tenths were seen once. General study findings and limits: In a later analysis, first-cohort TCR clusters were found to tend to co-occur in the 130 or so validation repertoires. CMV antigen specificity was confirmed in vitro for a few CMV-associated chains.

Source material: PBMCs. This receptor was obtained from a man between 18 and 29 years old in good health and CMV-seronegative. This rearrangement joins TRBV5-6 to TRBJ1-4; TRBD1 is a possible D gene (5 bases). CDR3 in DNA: TGTGCCAGCAGTGGTACAGGATTTAATGAAAAACTGTTTTTT. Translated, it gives CASSGTGFNEKLFF.